These 5 T cell receptor beta chains came from one sample sequenced in a study of T cells after yellow fever vaccination. TCRdb passed the 5' RACE reads through MiXCR, listing each CDR3 protein once. The sample records 28,000 or so distinct CDR3 sequences, approximately 4% being singletons. Sequenced here: CD8+ T cells sorted from PBMCs, sampled 5 days after the yellow fever booster vaccination. These receptors originate from a man aged 25 to 40 who received the YFV17D yellow fever vaccine.

This clonotype has ten or more counts. CDR3 nucleotide sequence: TGTGCCAGCAGTAGGTCAGACACCGCCTTCCAAGAGACCCAGTACTTC. This sequence encodes CASSRSDTAFQETQYF. The V call is TRBV25-1, the J call TRBJ2-5; D not certain. The CDR3 totals 16 residues. Trimming stripped 5 bases from V and 1 base from J, with 17 bases between. CDR1 and CDR2 from the germline V gene are MGHDK and SYGVNS.

This clonotype was detected ten times or more. The rearrangement uses TRBV4-3 and TRBJ2-3, with 14 bases fitting TRBD2. Germline lookup yields CDR1 LGHNA and CDR2 YSLEER. With V trimmed by 4 bases and J by 3 bases, 6 bases remained unmatched. The CDR3 is made up of 17 amino acids. For the CDR3, the DNA is TGCGCCAGCAGCCCCGGGACTAGCGGGAGAGAGACAGATACGCAGTATTTT. This translates into CASSPGTSGRETDTQYF.

There are many counts of this clonotype. This chain joins TRBV5-8 and TRBJ2-3; 7 bases fit TRBD1. Per the germline V gene, CDR1 is SGHTS and CDR2 is YDEGEE. Germline trimming cut 4 bases from V and 2 bases from J; bases unmatched to any gene: 13. The CDR3 extends over 17 amino acids. CDR3 in DNA: TGTGCCAGCAGCAGGGGGACAGCGATCACTTTCACAGATACGCAGTATTTT. Residues: CASSRGTAITFTDTQYF.

This clonotype was observed a single time. This may be a read error: a much more frequent sequence differs by one nucleotide. The gene calls are TRBV7-6 and TRBJ2-1, with a possible D match to TRBD2 (6 bases). With 1 base removed from V and 9 bases from J, the gap between germline ends came to 25 bases. Germline CDR1 is SGHVS and CDR2 is FNYEAQ. The length of the CDR3 is 18 residues. Written as DNA, the CDR3 is TGTGCCAGCAGCTTAGAATTCGGCGGGACGGTAACGGTGGCTGAGCAGTTCTTC. Its translation: CASSLEFGGTVTVAEQFF.

This clonotype turned up a few times. The V and J genes are TRBV7-9 and TRBJ2-7, with TRBD2 as a possible D gene (6 bases). CDR1 and CDR2 (germline): SEHNR, FQNEAQ (reference sequence). The CDR3 runs 13 residues. V lost 9 bases to trimming and J lost 4 bases, with 16 bases between them. The CDR3 DNA reads TGTGCCAGTACACCGGGAGAAGGGTACGAGCAGTACTTC. This translates into CASTPGEGYEQYF.